This T cell receptor (beta chain) derives from a study of kidney transplant recipient with SARS-CoV-2 infection. This clonotype was seen many times. TCRdb passed the reads through MiXCR, listing each CDR3 protein once. The sample carries about 240,000 distinct CDR3 sequences, about 30% recorded once. The V end lost 5 bases, the J end lost 3 bases, and 17 bases lay between the germline ends. The CDR3 runs 15 residues. Per germline, CDR1 MNHNY and CDR2 SVGAGI (reference sequence). The input for sequencing was a blood sample, taken at baseline and between days 110 and 120 from a kidney transplant recipient. The chain recombines TRBV6-6 with TRBJ2-7; D gene ambiguous. This receptor was obtained from a young adult male patient who had COVID-19 and was a kidney transplant recipient. Some T cells may be the graft donor's. Here the CDR3 reads CASSPSRRPNYEQYF. CDR3 nucleotide sequence: TGTGCCAGCAGTCCCTCGAGGAGACCTAACTACGAGCAGTACTTC.